This is a list of T cell receptor beta chains from one sample in a study of blood T cell repertoires in COVID-19. Sequencing was performed with immunoSEQ multiplex PCR; in TCRdb, only in-frame clones are kept and a portion is missing. The top ten hold approximately 0.9% of the sample, which has roughly 500,000 clones, roughly 89% seen once. The sample taken for sequencing was peripheral blood. The receptors here all came from a man younger than 35 with COVID-19, enrolled during active disease. Each CDR3 is given with its conserved first and last residue. D genes are given only for firm matches. The size of a clone is reported for some rows only, either as once, few or many, or as a class for expanded clones.

V: TRBV18; J: TRBJ2-7; length: 16; D: TRBD1; size: NA; DNA: TGTGCCAGCTCACCCCTGGGACAGCTCATTTCCTACGAGCAGTACTTC; CDR3: CASSPLGQLISYEQYF
V: TRBV18; J: TRBJ1-2; length: 13; D: NA; size: NA; DNA: TGTGCCAGCTCACCGGCAGGGGAGTATGGCTACACCTTC; CDR3: CASSPAGEYGYTF
V: TRBV3-1/TRBV3-2; J: TRBJ1-1; length: 15; D: NA; size: NA; DNA: TGTGCCAGCAGCCAAATTGGGGGGGGGAACACTGAAGCTTTCTTT; CDR3: CASSQIGGGNTEAFF
V: TRBV11-2; J: TRBJ1-3; length: 15; D: NA; size: NA; DNA: TGTGCCAGCAGCTTACATCCTATCTCTGGAAACACCATATATTTT; CDR3: CASSLHPISGNTIYF
V: TRBV6-5; J: TRBJ2-1; length: 16; D: NA; size: NA; DNA: TGTGCCAGCAGTTACTCTTTTCCAGGGTACGGCAATGAGCAGTTCTTC; CDR3: CASSYSFPGYGNEQFF
V: TRBV5-6; J: TRBJ2-2; length: 16; D: NA; size: NA; DNA: TGTGCCAGCAGCCCCAGACGGCGGGCGAACACCGGGGAGCTGTTTTTT; CDR3: CASSPRRRANTGELFF
V: TRBV5-5; J: TRBJ1-2; length: 15; D: TRBD1; size: NA; DNA: TGTGCCAGCAGCTTGGCAGAGGACAGGGTGGTTGGCTACACCTTC; CDR3: CASSLAEDRVVGYTF
V: TRBV6-5; J: TRBJ2-7; length: 15; D: NA; size: NA; DNA: TGTGCCAGCAGAATAAGTACAAGACAAACCTACGAGCAGTACTTC; CDR3: CASRISTRQTYEQYF
V: TRBV12-5; J: TRBJ2-3; length: 16; D: NA; size: NA; DNA: TGTGCTAGTGGTCCAACCCTGACAGCTAGCACAGATACGCAGTATTTT; CDR3: CASGPTLTASTDTQYF
V: TRBV7-8; J: TRBJ1-5; length: 14; D: NA; size: NA; DNA: TGTGCCAGCAGCTTAGAGGGGGGCAATCAGCCCCAGCATTTT; CDR3: CASSLEGGNQPQHF
V: TRBV6-1; J: TRBJ2-1; length: 15; D: TRBD2; size: NA; DNA: TGTGCCAGCAGTGATAGCGGGGGGGTCGGTCGCGAGCAGTTCTTC; CDR3: CASSDSGGVGREQFF
V: TRBV19; J: TRBJ2-7; length: 14; D: NA; size: NA; DNA: TGTGCCAGTAGTATAGTGGCCAGCTCCTACGAGCAGTACTTC; CDR3: CASSIVASSYEQYF
V: TRBV5-8; J: TRBJ1-2; length: 14; D: TRBD1; size: NA; DNA: TGTGCCAGCAGACGAGGACAGGGTAGCTATGGCTACACCTTC; CDR3: CASRRGQGSYGYTF
V: TRBV6-5; J: TRBJ1-2; length: 14; D: TRBD1; size: NA; DNA: TGTGCCAGCAGGCGAACAGGGGGCGACTATGGCTACACCTTC; CDR3: CASRRTGGDYGYTF
V: TRBV5-1; J: TRBJ2-7; length: 14; D: TRBD1; size: NA; DNA: TGCGCCAGCAGCACCGGGACAGGGTCCTACGAGCAGTACTTC; CDR3: CASSTGTGSYEQYF
V: TRBV6-4; J: TRBJ2-7; length: 17; D: TRBD1; size: NA; DNA: TGTGCCAGCAGTGACCCAACAGCTAAGGGGGCCTCCTACGAGCAGTACTTC; CDR3: CASSDPTAKGASYEQYF
V: TRBV12-5; J: TRBJ2-1; length: 15; D: TRBD2; size: NA; DNA: TGTGCTAGTGGGAAGAGCGGGAGGGCCCCCAATGAGCAGTTCTTC; CDR3: CASGKSGRAPNEQFF
V: TRBV4-1; J: TRBJ2-5; length: 15; D: TRBD2; size: NA; DNA: TGCGCCAGCAGCCCGGGACTAGCGGCCCAAGAGACCCAGTACTTC; CDR3: CASSPGLAAQETQYF
V: TRBV4-1; J: TRBJ2-1; length: 16; D: TRBD1; size: NA; DNA: TGCGCCAGCAGCCAGTCTTCGGGACAGTATTTCAATGAGCAGTTCTTC; CDR3: CASSQSSGQYFNEQFF
V: TRBV11-2; J: TRBJ2-7; length: 11; D: NA; size: NA; DNA: TGTGCCAGCACCAGGTCACACGAGCAGTACTTC; CDR3: CASTRSHEQYF
V: TRBV6-5; J: TRBJ2-7; length: 15; D: TRBD2; size: NA; DNA: TGTGCCAGCAGTTACCAGGCTAGCGGGATCCACGAGCAGTACTTC; CDR3: CASSYQASGIHEQYF
V: TRBV6-5; J: TRBJ2-3; length: 13; D: TRBD2; size: NA; DNA: TGTGCCAGCGGGGCGGGGGGTCAAGATACGCAGTATTTT; CDR3: CASGAGGQDTQYF
V: TRBV2; J: TRBJ2-7; length: 17; D: TRBD2; size: NA; DNA: TGTGCCAGCAGTGAAAGGTTGAGGACTAGCGATACCTACGAGCAGTACTTC; CDR3: CASSERLRTSDTYEQYF
V: TRBV25-1; J: TRBJ2-3; length: 15; D: TRBD2; size: NA; DNA: TGTGCCAGCAGTGACGGCGGGGGGGTAACAGATACGCAGTATTTT; CDR3: CASSDGGGVTDTQYF
V: TRBV5-1; J: TRBJ1-6; length: 15; D: NA; size: NA; DNA: TGCGCCAGCAGCAGGGGACCCGCGGGGGATTCACCCCTCCACTTT; CDR3: CASSRGPAGDSPLHF
V: TRBV4-1; J: TRBJ2-3; length: 14; D: NA; size: NA; DNA: TGCGCCAGCAGCCAACCGGGAAGGCCAGATACGCAGTATTTT; CDR3: CASSQPGRPDTQYF
V: TRBV5-5; J: TRBJ2-1; length: 15; D: TRBD2; size: NA; DNA: TGTGCCAGCAGCTTGGGCGGGAGGGCGGCAAATGAGCAGTTCTTC; CDR3: CASSLGGRAANEQFF
V: TRBV10-2; J: TRBJ1-3; length: 14; D: NA; size: NA; DNA: TGCGCCAGCAGTCGCACAGCCTCTGGAAACACCATATATTTT; CDR3: CASSRTASGNTIYF
V: TRBV27; J: TRBJ2-7; length: 13; D: NA; size: few; DNA: TGTGCCAGCAGTTTAGAGAACTCCTACGAGCAGTACTTC; CDR3: CASSLENSYEQYF
V: TRBV7-8; J: TRBJ1-5; length: 19; D: TRBD1; size: NA; DNA: TGTGCCAGCAGCTCGAGAAAAGCGTGGGACAGGGGTGGTCGTCAGCCCCAGCATTTT; CDR3: CASSSRKAWDRGGRQPQHF
V: TRBV6-1; J: TRBJ2-2; length: 15; D: TRBD2; size: NA; DNA: TGTGCCAGCAGTGAATGGGGAGGGAGGTCCGGGGAGCTGTTTTTT; CDR3: CASSEWGGRSGELFF
V: TRBV12-5; J: TRBJ2-1; length: 16; D: NA; size: NA; DNA: TGTGCTAGTGGTTTGGTAATCAGTCGACTAGTGAATGAGCAGTTCTTC; CDR3: CASGLVISRLVNEQFF
V: TRBV9; J: TRBJ2-1; length: 13; D: NA; size: NA; DNA: TGTGCCAGCAGCGTAGCACAGTACAATGAGCAGTTCTTC; CDR3: CASSVAQYNEQFF
V: TRBV5-1; J: TRBJ2-7; length: 17; D: NA; size: NA; DNA: TGCGCCAGCAGCTTTGGACCGCCCGTCGGGGGCTCCTACGAGCAGTACTTC; CDR3: CASSFGPPVGGSYEQYF
V: TRBV3-1/TRBV3-2; J: TRBJ2-5; length: 13; D: NA; size: NA; DNA: TGTGCCAGCAGCCGAGGGACACAAGAGACCCAGTACTTC; CDR3: CASSRGTQETQYF
V: TRBV5-1; J: TRBJ1-1; length: 15; D: NA; size: NA; DNA: TGCGCCAGCAGCTTGGGATTAAACAGTGTAACTGAAGCTTTCTTT; CDR3: CASSLGLNSVTEAFF
V: TRBV11-3; J: TRBJ2-7; length: 15; D: NA; size: NA; DNA: TGTGCCAGCAGCTTAGATGGAGGGTCTTTCTACGAGCAGTACTTC; CDR3: CASSLDGGSFYEQYF
V: TRBV12-5; J: TRBJ1-2; length: 14; D: TRBD1; size: NA; DNA: TGTGCTAGTGGTTTGGTACAGGGGGCACAAGGCTACACCTTC; CDR3: CASGLVQGAQGYTF
V: TRBV7-7; J: TRBJ2-1; length: 13; D: NA; size: NA; DNA: TGTGCCAGCAGCTTGCGCGGTGCCAATGAGCAGTTCTTC; CDR3: CASSLRGANEQFF
V: TRBV29-1; J: TRBJ2-1; length: 13; D: TRBD2; size: NA; DNA: TGCAGCGTTGAGGGACTAGTCTACAATGAGCAGTTCTTC; CDR3: CSVEGLVYNEQFF
V: TRBV6-5; J: TRBJ2-5; length: 15; D: TRBD2; size: once; DNA: TGTGCCAGCAACCTCATGAGCGGGGGGCTAGAGACCCAGTACTTC; CDR3: CASNLMSGGLETQYF
V: TRBV30; J: TRBJ2-5; length: 13; D: NA; size: NA; DNA: TGTGCCTGTTCCAAGGGGATGAAAGAGACCCAGTACTTC; CDR3: CACSKGMKETQYF
V: TRBV7-9; J: TRBJ1-2; length: 18; D: NA; size: NA; DNA: TGTGCCAGCAGCCGGTCCTACCCCACCCGGGAGACTAACTATGGCTACACCTTC; CDR3: CASSRSYPTRETNYGYTF
V: TRBV19; J: TRBJ1-6; length: 16; D: TRBD1; size: once; DNA: TGTGCCAGTAGCCCCGGACAGGTAATTTTTAATTCACCCCTCCACTTT; CDR3: CASSPGQVIFNSPLHF
V: TRBV6-5; J: TRBJ2-1; length: 14; D: TRBD2; size: NA; DNA: TGTGCCAGCAGTCGGGGGGACCTCTACAATGAGCAGTTCTTC; CDR3: CASSRGDLYNEQFF
V: TRBV2; J: TRBJ2-1; length: 14; D: TRBD2; size: NA; DNA: TGTGCCAGCACCCCTGGGACTAGTTACAATGAGCAGTTCTTC; CDR3: CASTPGTSYNEQFF
V: TRBV10-2; J: TRBJ1-2; length: 14; D: TRBD1; size: NA; DNA: TGCGCCAGCAGTCCGACAGGGGGCAACTATGGCTACACCTTC; CDR3: CASSPTGGNYGYTF
V: TRBV6-6; J: TRBJ2-1; length: 16; D: NA; size: NA; DNA: TGTGCCAGCAGTCGAGGAGTAGGGGTCTTCTACAATGAGCAGTTCTTC; CDR3: CASSRGVGVFYNEQFF
V: TRBV7-9; J: TRBJ1-2; length: 13; D: NA; size: once; DNA: TGTGCCAGCAGCTTCGGCGCTAGGGGTGGCTACACCTTC; CDR3: CASSFGARGGYTF
V: TRBV6-2/TRBV6-3; J: TRBJ1-5; length: 15; D: TRBD1; size: NA; DNA: TGTGCCAGCAGTTCTCAGGGGGTTAGCAATCAGCCCCAGCATTTT; CDR3: CASSSQGVSNQPQHF
V: TRBV2; J: TRBJ2-3; length: 14; D: NA; size: NA; DNA: TGTGCCAGCAGTGAATACTTAGCCACAGATACGCAGTATTTT; CDR3: CASSEYLATDTQYF
V: TRBV5-1; J: TRBJ2-7; length: 17; D: TRBD1; size: NA; DNA: TGCGCCAGCAGCTTGGCGATCCAGGGGGTACAACGTTACGAGCAGTACTTC; CDR3: CASSLAIQGVQRYEQYF